The clone carrying this TCR beta chain was counted a few times. This sample stems from a study of tumour-infiltrating T cells in Burkitt lymphoma. Study-wide background: Productive clonality predicted overall and progression-free survival.

Profiled with immunoSEQ multiplex PCR; TCRdb holds only in-frame clones, not every one. The table has about 5,100 clones, around 25% seen once. Germline values: CDR1 SGHDT, CDR2 YYEEEE. The CDR3 is 14 amino acids. V dropped 4 bases and J dropped 4; count of bases not matched to a gene: 4. Sequenced sample: tumor tissue. The clonotype originates from a human donor with diffuse large B-cell lymphoma. The chain joins TRBV5-6 to TRBJ1-2, with TRBD1 matching 10 bases. The CDR3 sequence: CASSAGQGSYGYTF. DNA of the CDR3: TGTGCCAGCAGCGCGGGACAGGGGTCCTATGGCTACACCTTC.